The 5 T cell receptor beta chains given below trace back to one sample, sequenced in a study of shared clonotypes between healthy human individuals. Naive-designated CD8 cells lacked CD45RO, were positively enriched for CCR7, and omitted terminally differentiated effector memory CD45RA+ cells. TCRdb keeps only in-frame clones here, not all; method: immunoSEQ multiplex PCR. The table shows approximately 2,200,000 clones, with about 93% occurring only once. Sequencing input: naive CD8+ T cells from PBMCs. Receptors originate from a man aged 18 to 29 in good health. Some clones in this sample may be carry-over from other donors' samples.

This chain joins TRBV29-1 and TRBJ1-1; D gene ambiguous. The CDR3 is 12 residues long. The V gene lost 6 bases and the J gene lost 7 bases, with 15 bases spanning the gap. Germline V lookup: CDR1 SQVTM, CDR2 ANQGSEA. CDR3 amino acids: CSVPFGRSEAFF. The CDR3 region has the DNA TGCAGCGTCCCGTTCGGGCGGAGTGAAGCTTTCTTT.

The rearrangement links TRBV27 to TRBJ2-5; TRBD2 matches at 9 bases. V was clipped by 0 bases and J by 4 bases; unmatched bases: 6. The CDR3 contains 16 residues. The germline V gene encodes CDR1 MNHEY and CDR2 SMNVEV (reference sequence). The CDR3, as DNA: TGTGCCAGCAGTTTATCGCGTGGGCGGGAGGGAGAGACCCAGTACTTC. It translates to CASSLSRGREGETQYF.

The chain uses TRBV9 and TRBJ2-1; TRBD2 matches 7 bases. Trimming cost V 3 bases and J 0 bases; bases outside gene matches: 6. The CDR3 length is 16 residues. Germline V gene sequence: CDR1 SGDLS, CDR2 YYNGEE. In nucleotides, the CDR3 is TGTGCCAGCAGCGATATAAGCGGGACCTCCTACAATGAGCAGTTCTTC. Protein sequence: CASSDISGTSYNEQFF. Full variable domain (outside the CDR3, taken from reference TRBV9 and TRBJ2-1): DSGVTQTPKHLITATGQRVTLRCSPRSGDLSVYWYQQSLDQGLQFLIQYYNGEERAKGNILERFSAQQFPDLHSELNLSSLELGDSALYFCASSDISGTSYNEQFFGPGTRLTVL.

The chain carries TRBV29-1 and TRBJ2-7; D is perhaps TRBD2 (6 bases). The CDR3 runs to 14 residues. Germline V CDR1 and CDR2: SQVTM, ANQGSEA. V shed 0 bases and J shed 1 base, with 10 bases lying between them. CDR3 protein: CSVEDTGRSYEQYF. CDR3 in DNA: TGCAGCGTTGAAGACACGGGGAGGTCCTACGAGCAGTACTTC.

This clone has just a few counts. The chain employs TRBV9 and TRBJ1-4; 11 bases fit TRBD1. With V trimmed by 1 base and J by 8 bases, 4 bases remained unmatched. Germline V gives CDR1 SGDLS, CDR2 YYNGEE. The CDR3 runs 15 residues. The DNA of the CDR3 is TGTGCCAGCAGCGTAAGGACAGGGGGCCGGGAAAAACTGTTTTTT. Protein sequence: CASSVRTGGREKLFF.